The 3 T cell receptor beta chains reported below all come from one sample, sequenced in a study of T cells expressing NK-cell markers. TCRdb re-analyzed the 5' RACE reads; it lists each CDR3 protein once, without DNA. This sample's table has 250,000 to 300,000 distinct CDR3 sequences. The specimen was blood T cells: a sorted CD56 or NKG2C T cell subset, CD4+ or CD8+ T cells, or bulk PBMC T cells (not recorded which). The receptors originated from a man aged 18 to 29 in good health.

Here the CDR3 reads CSARDAWEGSPLHF. The chain is built from TRBV20-1 and TRBJ1-6. The CDR3 has 14 residues. Germline assignment: CDR1 DFQATT and CDR2 SNEGSKA (reference sequence).

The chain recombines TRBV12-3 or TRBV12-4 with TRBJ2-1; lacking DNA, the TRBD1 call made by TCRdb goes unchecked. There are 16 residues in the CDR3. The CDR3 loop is CASSSRDRVHYNEQFF.

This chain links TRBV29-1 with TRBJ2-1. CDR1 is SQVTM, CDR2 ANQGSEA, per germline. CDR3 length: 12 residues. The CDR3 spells CSGQHSYNEQFF.